This T cell receptor (beta chain) derives from a study of cytomegalovirus exposure and HLA in healthy donors. The PCR employed 60 Vbeta primers together with 13 Jbeta primers. Produced via immunoSEQ multiplex PCR; TCRdb's table is partial and in-frame only. There are some 220,000 clones in the sample; 70% to 85% occur only once, and roughly 2.5% lies in the top ten. Germline values: CDR1 KGHSH, CDR2 LQKENI. V lost 2 bases and J lost 6; bases outside the gene matches: 7. The length of the CDR3 is 15 residues. This sequence joins TRBV18 and TRBJ1-5, with 7 bases fitting TRBD1. The clonotype originates from a woman in her fifties or sixties in good health and CMV-seropositive. Material for sequencing was PBMCs. The CDR3 here is CASSPSRAGGQPQHF. The DNA for the CDR3 is TGTGCCAGCTCACCAAGTCGGGCAGGGGGTCAGCCCCAGCATTTT.